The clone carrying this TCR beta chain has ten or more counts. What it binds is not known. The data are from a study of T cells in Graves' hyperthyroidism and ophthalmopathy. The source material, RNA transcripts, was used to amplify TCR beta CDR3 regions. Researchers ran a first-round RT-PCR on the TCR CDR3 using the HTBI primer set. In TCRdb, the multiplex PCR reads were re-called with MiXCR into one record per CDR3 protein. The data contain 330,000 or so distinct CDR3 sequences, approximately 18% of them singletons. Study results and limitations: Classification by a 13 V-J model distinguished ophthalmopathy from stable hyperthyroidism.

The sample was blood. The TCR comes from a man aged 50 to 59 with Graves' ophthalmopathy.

This CDR3 is CASSQAGLRSYNEQFF. DNA for the CDR3: TGTGCCAGCAGCCAAGCGGGACTACGTTCCTACAATGAGCAGTTCTTC. The chain is built from TRBV3-1 and TRBJ2-1; 7 nucleotides align to TRBD2. Germline V gives CDR1 LGHDT, CDR2 YNNKEL (reference sequence). J gave up 1 base and V 1 base, and 4 bases lay outside the gene matches. The CDR3 sequence is 16 residues long.